Shown below are 25 T cell receptor beta chains from a single sample sequenced in a study of shared clonotypes between healthy human individuals. CD45RO negativity and positive selection for CCR7 defined naive CD8 cells, a population that excluded terminally differentiated effector memory CD45RA+ cells. Produced via immunoSEQ multiplex PCR; TCRdb's table is partial and in-frame only. The profile shows about 2.1 million clones, roughly 91% of them singletons. The sequencing input was naive CD8+ T cells from PBMCs. The receptors come from a man aged 18 to 35 in good health. Some clones in this sample may be carry-over from other donors' samples.

The rearrangement links TRBV9 to TRBJ2-7; D is uncertain. V lost 3 bases and J 4 bases, leaving 5 bases between the germline ends. CDR3 length: 11 amino acids. Germline V gene sequence: CDR1 SGDLS, CDR2 YYNGEE. The CDR3 DNA reads TGTGCCAGCAGCGCGACGTACGAGCAGTACTTC. Its protein is CASSATYEQYF.

This clone was detected a few times. The chain recombines TRBV27 with TRBJ2-7; no clear D gene. Per germline, CDR1 MNHEY and CDR2 SMNVEV (reference sequence). Trimming shortened V by 10 bases and J by 4 bases, and 11 bases separated the two germline ends. The CDR3 extends over 11 amino acids. Here the CDR3 reads CATRRSYEQYF. CDR3 DNA sequence: TGTGCCACCCGCCGAAGTTACGAGCAGTACTTC.

This chain uses TRBV6-6 with TRBJ2-4, with D possibly TRBD2 on 6 matching bases. V was pared by 2 bases and J by 9 bases, with 17 bases between. The CDR3 totals 15 residues. Germline-derived CDR1 and CDR2 are MNHNY and SVGAGI (reference sequence). The CDR3 sequence: CASSYGREEYGIQYF. CDR3 bases: TGTGCCAGCAGTTACGGCAGGGAGGAGTACGGCATTCAGTACTTC.

The CDR3 DNA is TGTGCCAGCAACCCCTTCCGCGGGGGCCGCTATGGCTACACCTTC. It encodes CASNPFRGGRYGYTF. The chain combines TRBV27 with TRBJ1-2, with a tentative D call TRBD1 (6 bases). CDR1 is MNHEY and CDR2 is SMNVEV in the germline V gene (reference sequence). The CDR3 is 15 residues long. Trimming removed 7 bases from V and 4 bases from J, with 19 bases in between.

The chain couples TRBV25-1 to TRBJ2-7; TRBD1 matches 9 bases. In germline, CDR1 is MGHDK, CDR2 SYGVNS. With 5 bases clipped from V and 1 base from J, the junction kept 3 bases outside the gene matches. The CDR3 extends over 14 amino acids. The CDR3 region is CASSPGTGSYEQYF. CDR3 coding DNA: TGTGCCAGCAGTCCTGGGACAGGGTCCTACGAGCAGTACTTC.

The rearrangement joins TRBV6-1 to TRBJ2-7; D may be TRBD1 (6 bases). Per the germline V gene, CDR1 is MNHNS and CDR2 is SASEGT. This CDR3 is built from 13 residues. V lost 10 bases and J lost 1, with 14 bases in between. The CDR3: CATSVRGSYEQYF. The CDR3, as DNA: TGTGCCACCTCAGTCAGGGGATCCTACGAGCAGTACTTC.

On this clone itself: The sample has other DNA sequences that encode this CDR3 too. The J gene is TRBJ2-7, the V gene TRBV27; D gene ambiguous. The CDR3 contains 13 residues. Trimming pared 2 bases from V and 2 bases from J, leaving 7 bases between. The V gene's germline CDR1 is MNHEY and CDR2 SMNVEV (reference sequence). The CDR3 spells CASSLGPAYEQYF. The CDR3 bases are TGTGCCAGCAGTTTAGGGCCGGCCTACGAGCAGTACTTC.

This clone appeared once. This chain uses TRBV19 with TRBJ2-7, with D tentatively TRBD1 (6 bases). The germline CDR1 and CDR2 sequences are LNHDA and SQIVND (reference sequence). The V gene lost 3 bases and the J gene lost 6 bases, with 12 bases spanning the gap. This CDR3 region has 13 residues. This CDR3 reads CASSMQGKSEQYF. The CDR3 bases are TGTGCCAGTAGTATGCAGGGGAAGTCCGAGCAGTACTTC.

V gene TRBV7-2 combines with J gene TRBJ2-2; D is uncertain. V lost 1 base to trimming and J lost 1 base, with 10 bases between them. Germline loops: CDR1 SGHTA, CDR2 FQGNSA. The length of the CDR3 is 16 residues. The CDR3 loop reads CASSLDSYWNTGELFF. The CDR3 bases are TGTGCCAGCAGCTTAGATAGTTATTGGAACACCGGGGAGCTGTTTTTT.

The chain uses TRBV29-1 and TRBJ2-7; D ambiguous. The CDR3 covers 12 residues. Trimming cost V 3 bases and J 6 bases, with 12 bases left between them. In germline, CDR1 is SQVTM, CDR2 ANQGSEA. The CDR3 DNA follows: TGCAGCGTTGACCAGACCGCTGGCGAGCAGTACTTC. It specifies CSVDQTAGEQYF.

The rearrangement joins TRBV4-1 to TRBJ1-4; TRBD1 might be the D (6 bases). Germline V gene lookup returns CDR1 MGHRA and CDR2 YSYEKL. The CDR3 consists of 16 residues. Trimming left V 0 bases short and J 4 bases short, with 12 bases between. The CDR3 DNA is TGCGCCAGCAGCCAAGAAGATGGGACAAGTAATGAAAAACTGTTTTTT. Its protein is CASSQEDGTSNEKLFF.

The chain uses TRBV5-1 and TRBJ2-3; D gene ambiguous. CDR1 is SGHRS and CDR2 is YFSETQ in the germline V gene. This CDR3 contains 12 residues. V lost 6 bases and J 6 bases, leaving 11 bases between the germline ends. As DNA, the CDR3 is TGCGCCAGCATGGGCAGTGGGGATACGCAGTATTTT. It codes for CASMGSGDTQYF.

The chain is built from TRBV15 and TRBJ2-1, with D possibly being TRBD2 (6 bases). Germline loops: CDR1 LNHNV, CDR2 YYDKDF (reference sequence). This CDR3 is 15 amino acids long. V lost 4 bases to trimming and J lost 10 bases, with 20 bases between them. The CDR3 here is CATSIQRERGGEQFF. Here the CDR3 DNA reads TGTGCCACCAGCATTCAACGGGAGAGGGGCGGGGAGCAGTTCTTC.

The chain has TRBV4-2 and TRBJ2-7, with D possibly being TRBD2 (5 bases). Between the trimmed V and J ends, which lost 3 bases and 0 bases, there was a span of 18 bases. Germline V lookup: CDR1 LGHNA, CDR2 YNFKEQ. CDR3 size: 17 residues. CDR3 sequence (DNA): TGTGCCAGCAGCCATGTTAGCGAGGGCGGCCCCTCCTACGAGCAGTACTTC. Residues: CASSHVSEGGPSYEQYF.

This clone has just a few counts. Other nucleotide sequences from this sample produce the same CDR3. The chain joins TRBV4-1 to TRBJ2-7, with D hard to call. V was trimmed by 1 base and J by 4 bases, leaving 8 bases between them. The CDR3 spans 13 residues. Per germline, CDR1 MGHRA and CDR2 YSYEKL. CDR3: CASSQGLGYEQYF. Here the CDR3 DNA reads TGCGCCAGCAGCCAAGGTTTGGGGTACGAGCAGTACTTC.

The genes are TRBV28 and TRBJ1-5; 9 bases map to TRBD1. There are 13 residues in the CDR3. With 5 bases clipped from V and 6 bases from J, the junction kept 2 bases outside the gene matches. CDR1 is MDHEN, CDR2 SYDVKM, per germline. The CDR3 region has the DNA TGTGCCAGCAGTACGGACAGGGGTCAGCCCCAGCATTTT. It codes for CASSTDRGQPQHF.

The chain employs TRBV16 and TRBJ2-3; 10 bases align to TRBD2. Germline CDR1 and CDR2: KGHSY and FQNENV. V lost 0 bases to trimming and J lost 3 bases; unmatched junction nucleotides: 6. The length of the CDR3 is 17 residues. The CDR3 DNA follows: TGTGCCAGCAGCCAATCGGAAAGCGGGAGGGGAACAGATACGCAGTATTTT. This translates into CASSQSESGRGTDTQYF.

This chain joins TRBV7-9 and TRBJ2-5; D is undetermined. Trimming cost V 6 bases and J 7 bases, with 12 bases left between them. Germline-derived CDR1 and CDR2 are SEHNR and FQNEAQ (reference sequence). The CDR3 is 12 residues long. The CDR3 loop reads CASRYGSGTQYF. CDR3 nucleotides: TGTGCCAGCAGGTACGGGTCAGGGACCCAGTACTTC.

Points on this clone: The same CDR3 can be traced to other DNA sequences in this sample. The rearrangement joins TRBV29-1 to TRBJ2-7, with D possibly being TRBD1 (6 bases). Germline values: CDR1 SQVTM, CDR2 ANQGSEA. The germline V and J ends were trimmed by 6 bases and 2 bases, with 8 bases remaining between them. The CDR3 loop spans 11 amino acids. This chain's CDR3 is CSVQGTYEQYF. The CDR3 bases are TGCAGCGTCCAGGGGACCTACGAGCAGTACTTC.

The rearrangement joins TRBV7-9 to TRBJ2-1; 7 bases agree with TRBD1. Germline V gives CDR1 SEHNR, CDR2 FQNEAQ (reference sequence). V shed 4 bases, J shed 4 bases, and the junction held 7 bases outside the gene matches. This CDR3 contains 15 residues. For the CDR3, the DNA is TGTGCCAGCAGCTCGGGACAGAGCCCGTACAATGAGCAGTTCTTC. This codes for CASSSGQSPYNEQFF. The full variable domain, its missing parts supplied by reference TRBV7-9 and TRBJ2-1, is DTGVSQNPRHKITKRGQNVTFRCDPISEHNRLYWYRQTLGQGPEFLTYFQNEAQLEKSRLLSDRFSAERPKGSFSTLEIQRTEQGDSAMYLCASSSGQSPYNEQFFGPGTRLTVL.

This CDR3 is CASVRIPGTEAFF. The DNA of the CDR3 is TGTGCCAGCGTCCGTATTCCCGGCACTGAAGCTTTCTTT. The chain joins TRBV9 to TRBJ1-1; D unresolved. Per the germline V gene, CDR1 is SGDLS and CDR2 is YYNGEE. Trimming pared 7 bases from V and 4 bases from J, leaving 14 bases between. The CDR3 runs 13 residues.

V usage is TRBV7-8 and J usage is TRBJ2-7, with 11 bases identical to TRBD2. CDR3 length equals 18 residues. The trim removed 5 bases at V and 2 bases at J, leaving 14 bases unmatched. Per the germline V gene, CDR1 is SGHVS and CDR2 is FQNEAQ. The CDR3 DNA follows: TGTGCCAGCAGCCCAACCGGGACTAGCGGATATTTACCCTACGAGCAGTACTTC. Translation gives CASSPTGTSGYLPYEQYF.

V gene TRBV2 combines with J gene TRBJ1-5; possibly TRBD1 for D (5 bases). The V gene's germline CDR1 is SNHLY and CDR2 FYNNEI. V was cut by 6 bases and J by 8 bases, with 11 bases left in between. The length of the CDR3 is 12 residues. The CDR3 here is CASRGGEEPQHF. The CDR3, as DNA: TGTGCCAGCAGGGGAGGGGAGGAGCCCCAGCATTTT.

The rearrangement links TRBV5-5 to TRBJ2-5; D might be TRBD1 (6 bases). CDR3 length: 14 amino acids. Deletions cut 5 bases from V and 2 bases from J, with 13 bases between. The germline gives CDR1 SGHKS, CDR2 YYEKEE (reference sequence). The CDR3 loop is CASRWDILQETQYF. CDR3 DNA: TGTGCCAGCAGGTGGGACATCCTACAAGAGACCCAGTACTTC.

The chain is built from TRBV5-1 and TRBJ1-2; the D gene is possibly TRBD1 (5 bases). CDR3 length: 12 residues. V was pared by 4 bases and J by 4 bases, with 8 bases between. Germline CDR1 SGHRS, CDR2 YFSETQ. The DNA for the CDR3 is TGCGCCAGCAGCCCTGACAGCTATGGCTACACCTTC. It encodes CASSPDSYGYTF.